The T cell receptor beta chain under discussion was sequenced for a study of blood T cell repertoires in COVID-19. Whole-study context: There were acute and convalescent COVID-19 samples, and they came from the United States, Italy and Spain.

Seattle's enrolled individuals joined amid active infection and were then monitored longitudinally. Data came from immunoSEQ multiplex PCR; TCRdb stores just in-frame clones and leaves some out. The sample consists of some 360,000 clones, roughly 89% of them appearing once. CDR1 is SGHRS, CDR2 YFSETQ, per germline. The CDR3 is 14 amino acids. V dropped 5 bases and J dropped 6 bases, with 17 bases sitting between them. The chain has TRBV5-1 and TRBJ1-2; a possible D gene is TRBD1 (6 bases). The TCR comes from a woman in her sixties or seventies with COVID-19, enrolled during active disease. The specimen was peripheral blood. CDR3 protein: CASSLQGGFDGYTF. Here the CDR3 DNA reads TGCGCCAGCAGTTTACAGGGTGGCTTCGATGGCTACACCTTC.